Following are 19 T cell receptor beta chains from one sample sequenced in a study of molecular identifiers for immune sequencing clone quantification. TCRdb reanalysed the PCR reads using MiXCR and keeps one entry per CDR3 protein. This table has under 800,000 distinct CDR3 sequences, roughly 27% appearing once. Source material: naive CD8+ T cells from blood, with Jurkat cell RNA spiked in. Subset denoted: FACS-sorted CD8+CD4-CCR7+CD45RA+ naive T cells. Receptors were obtained from a human donor in good health. Some libraries in this study had Jurkat cell RNA spiked in.

This clonotype was observed a few times. The genes are TRBV7-3 and TRBJ2-3; 10 nucleotides line up with TRBD2. The CDR3 contains 15 residues. V lost 4 bases, J lost 5 bases, and 6 bases stayed unmatched. Germline loops: CDR1 SGHTA, CDR2 FQGTGA. The CDR3 reads CASSSSGSVGDTQYF. In nucleotides, the CDR3 is TGTGCCAGCAGCTCTAGCGGGAGTGTTGGAGATACGCAGTATTTT.

Concerning this clonotype: A much larger clonotype is one base distant, so this may be a read error. The gene calls are TRBV29-1 and TRBJ2-1, with TRBD2 as a possible D gene (6 bases). V lost 0 bases and J 12 bases, leaving 18 bases between the germline ends. Germline-derived CDR1 and CDR2 are SQVTM and ANQGSEA. The length of the CDR3 is 14 residues. CDR3 in DNA: TGCAGCGTTGAAGAGGCCCTCCCCGGGAGTGGGCAGTTCTTC. Its protein is CSVEEALPGSGQFF.

This sequence joins TRBV5-4 and TRBJ2-6; TRBD1 aligns across 9 bases. Trimming removed 7 bases from V and 2 bases from J; junction bases left unmatched: 4. CDR3 length: 15 residues. Per germline, CDR1 SGHNT and CDR2 YYREEE (reference sequence). The CDR3 here is CASGWTGAGANVLTF. The CDR3 nucleotides are TGTGCCAGCGGCTGGACAGGGGCTGGGGCCAACGTCCTGACTTTC.

The rearrangement uses TRBV4-3 and TRBJ2-1; 7 nucleotides align to TRBD2. The CDR3 has 15 residues. The ends lost 4 bases at V and 9 bases at J; junction bases unmatched: 12. The germline V gene encodes CDR1 LGHNA and CDR2 YSLEER. The CDR3: CASSPRSGPLGEQFF. CDR3 bases: TGCGCCAGCAGCCCACGTAGCGGGCCCCTGGGTGAGCAGTTCTTC.

This clonotype has a count of ten or more. The rearrangement links TRBV5-8 to TRBJ2-3; 8 bases line up with TRBD2. This CDR3 contains 20 residues. Germline values: CDR1 SGHTS, CDR2 YDEGEE. Trimming removed 0 bases from V and 0 bases from J; junction bases left unmatched: 15. The CDR3 DNA is TGTGCCAGCAGCTTGGACCGGTTAAAAAGCGGGAGAGTAAGCACAGATACGCAGTATTTT. Protein sequence: CASSLDRLKSGRVSTDTQYF.

This chain connects TRBV13 to TRBJ2-5; weak D call: TRBD1 (5 bases). The CDR3 consists of 14 residues. CDR1 is PRHDT and CDR2 is FYEKMQ in the germline V gene (reference sequence). V was pared by 2 bases and J by 4 bases, with 11 bases between. The DNA for the CDR3 is TGTGCCAGCAGCTTAAAACCAGGGCGAGAGACCCAGTACTTC. As protein: CASSLKPGRETQYF.

The sample holds many counts of this clonotype. V is TRBV6-6 and J is TRBJ1-5, with D unclear. V lost 5 bases and J lost 8, with 16 bases in between. Germline V gene data show CDR1 as MNHNY and CDR2 as SVGAGI (reference sequence). This CDR3 region has 14 residues. CDR3 DNA sequence: TGTGCCAGCAGTGAGGTTGGAGGCCCTGAGCCCCAGCATTTT. The encoded protein is CASSEVGGPEPQHF.

V usage is TRBV7-9 and J usage is TRBJ2-5; 7 bases match TRBD1. This CDR3 spans 24 amino acids. V shed 5 bases and J 4 bases; nucleotides not matched to a gene: 37. Germline V gene data show CDR1 as SEHNR and CDR2 as FQNEAQ (reference sequence). The CDR3 nucleotides are TGTGCCAGCAGCCTAAACCAACCACCAAGTCTCGTCTATTCGGTGCAGGGGGTAGGAGAGACCCAGTACTTC. Translating gives CASSLNQPPSLVYSVQGVGETQYF.

This clonotype was counted only a few times. The chain combines TRBV5-1 with TRBJ2-5, with 15 bases lining up with TRBD2. Unmatched junction bases numbered 9, after V lost 4 bases and J lost 5 bases. This CDR3 has 17 amino acids. Germline V gene lookup returns CDR1 SGHRS and CDR2 YFSETQ. CDR3: CASSHGLAGGPGETQYF. The CDR3 DNA follows: TGCGCCAGCAGCCACGGACTAGCGGGAGGGCCAGGGGAGACCCAGTACTTC.

This clonotype was seen many times. This chain links TRBV27 with TRBJ2-7; D might be TRBD1 or TRBD2, each matching 5 bases. CDR1 is MNHEY, CDR2 SMNVEV, per germline (reference sequence). There are 14 residues in the CDR3. The V gene lost 3 bases and the J gene lost 2 bases, with 11 bases spanning the gap. The CDR3 region is CASSFEGRPYEQYF. In DNA form, the CDR3 reads TGTGCCAGCAGTTTTGAGGGGCGCCCCTACGAGCAGTACTTC.

This clonotype occurred many times. The chain carries TRBV28 and TRBJ2-3; the D gene is possibly TRBD2 (6 bases). Germline V gene lookup returns CDR1 MDHEN and CDR2 SYDVKM. Trimming shortened V by 5 bases and J by 6 bases, and 12 bases separated the two germline ends. CDR3 size: 13 residues. CDR3 in DNA: TGTGCCAGCAGTCCGCGACTAGTCGATACGCAGTATTTT. Its translation: CASSPRLVDTQYF.

The sample holds many counts of this clonotype. The genes are TRBV7-9 and TRBJ2-7; no reliable D call. Trimming stripped 4 bases from V and 2 bases from J, with 12 bases between. CDR1 is SEHNR and CDR2 is FQNEAQ in the germline V gene (reference sequence). The CDR3 sequence is 14 residues long. The CDR3 DNA reads TGTGCCAGCAGCTCGATCCTACTGCCCTACGAGCAGTACTTC. Its translation: CASSSILLPYEQYF.

A few counts support this clonotype. The chain carries TRBV27 and TRBJ2-1; TRBD2 is a possible D gene (6 bases). The CDR3 extends over 15 amino acids. The germline V gene encodes CDR1 MNHEY and CDR2 SMNVEV (reference sequence). V gave up 4 bases and J gave up 2 bases, with 12 bases separating them. The CDR3 DNA follows: TGTGCCAGCAGTTGGGCCGGGGGAGCCTACAATGAGCAGTTCTTC. It yields the protein CASSWAGGAYNEQFF.

This clonotype came up many times. The chain carries TRBV24-1 and TRBJ2-2; TRBD1 matches 7 bases. Germline V CDR1 and CDR2: KGHDR, SFDVKD. Trimming removed 4 bases from V and 3 bases from J; junction bases left unmatched: 7. The CDR3 runs to 16 residues. DNA for the CDR3: TGTGCCACCAGTGAGTCCCGGGACAGCTACACCGGGGAGCTGTTTTTT. Residues: CATSESRDSYTGELFF.

As for this clonotype: This may arise from a read error, as a much more abundant clone is one base away. The chain combines TRBV6-2 or TRBV6-3 with TRBJ1-1, with 8 bases that match TRBD1. The CDR3 spans 13 residues. CDR1 and CDR2 (germline): MNHEY, SVGEGT. The CDR3 DNA follows: TGTGCCAGCAGTTGGGACAGGAGGACTGAAGCTCTCTTT. Translation gives CASSWDRRTEALF.

This clonotype has a handful of counts. The chain combines TRBV9 with TRBJ2-2; 7 nucleotides match TRBD2. Looked up from germline, CDR1 is SGDLS and CDR2 is YYNGEE. The CDR3 sequence is 20 residues long. Germline trimming cut 0 bases from V and 5 bases from J; bases unmatched to any gene: 19. CDR3 loop: CASSVALAAASGDQTGELFF. The CDR3 region has the DNA TGTGCCAGCAGCGTAGCGCTAGCGGCTGCGAGTGGAGATCAAACCGGGGAGCTGTTTTTT.

This clonotype has at least ten counts. J is TRBJ1-3 and V is TRBV28; no clear D. V was cut by 3 bases and J by 1 base, with 10 bases left in between. The CDR3 is 15 amino acids. Germline assignment: CDR1 MDHEN and CDR2 SYDVKM. The CDR3 DNA reads as TGTGCCAGCAGTTTCACACGAAATTCTGGAAACACCATATATTTT. This encodes CASSFTRNSGNTIYF.

This clonotype was counted many times. This rearrangement joins TRBV29-1 to TRBJ1-5; 10 bases map to TRBD1. Looked up from germline, CDR1 is SQVTM and CDR2 is ANQGSEA. The J segment lost 6 bases and the V segment lost 4 bases, leaving 6 bases of the junction unmatched. CDR3 size: 14 residues. The CDR3 nucleotides read TGCAGCGTTGGGACAGGGGGAGGGATTCAGCCCCAGCATTTT. It specifies CSVGTGGGIQPQHF.

The sample holds many counts of this clonotype. The rearrangement links TRBV7-9 to TRBJ1-6; D is ambiguous. The CDR3 has 14 amino acids. Looked up from germline, CDR1 is SEHNR and CDR2 is FQNEAQ (reference sequence). V gave up 1 base and J gave up 5 bases, with 6 bases separating them. This chain's CDR3 is CASSLDSNNSPLHF. The CDR3 DNA sequence: TGTGCCAGCAGCTTAGACAGCAATAATTCACCCCTCCACTTT.